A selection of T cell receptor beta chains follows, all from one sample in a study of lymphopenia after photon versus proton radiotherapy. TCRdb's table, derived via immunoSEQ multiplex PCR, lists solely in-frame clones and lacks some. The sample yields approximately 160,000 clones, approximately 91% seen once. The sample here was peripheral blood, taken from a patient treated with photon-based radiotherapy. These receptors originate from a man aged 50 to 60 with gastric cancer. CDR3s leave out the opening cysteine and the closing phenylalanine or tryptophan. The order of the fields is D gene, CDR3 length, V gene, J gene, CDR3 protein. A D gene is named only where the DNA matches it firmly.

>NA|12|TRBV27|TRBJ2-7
ASSYKDNSYEQY
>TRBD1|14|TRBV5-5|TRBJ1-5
ASSPGTDLGRQPQH
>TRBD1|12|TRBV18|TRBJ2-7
ASSRRDSSREQY
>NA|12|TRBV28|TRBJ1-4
ASNGVREGEKLF
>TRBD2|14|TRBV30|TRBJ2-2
AWSGAETSLVGELF
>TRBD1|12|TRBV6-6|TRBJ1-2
ASSWDRDINGYT
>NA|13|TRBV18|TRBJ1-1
ASSPAPGGPTEAF
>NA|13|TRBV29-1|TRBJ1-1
SVTGGSRGNTEAF
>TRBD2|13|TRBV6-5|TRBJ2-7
ASRALAGGSYEQY
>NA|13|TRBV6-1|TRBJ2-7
ASRKYSTASYEQY
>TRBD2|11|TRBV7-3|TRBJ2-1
ASSTGLADEQF
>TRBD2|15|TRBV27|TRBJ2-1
ASSLWTSGMSYNEQF
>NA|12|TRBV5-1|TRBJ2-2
ASSLRGDTGELF
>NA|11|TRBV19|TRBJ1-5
ASSTLGGQPQH
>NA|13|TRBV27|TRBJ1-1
ASSFEGRENTEAF
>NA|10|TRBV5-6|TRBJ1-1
ASSLADLEAF
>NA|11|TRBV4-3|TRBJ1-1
ASSPRQDTEAF
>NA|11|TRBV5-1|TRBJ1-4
ASSLVRGEKLF
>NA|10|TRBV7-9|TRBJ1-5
ASTDGYQPQH
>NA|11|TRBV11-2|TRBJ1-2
ASSLAGGAGYT
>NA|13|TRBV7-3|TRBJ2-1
ASSLTGDLYNEQF
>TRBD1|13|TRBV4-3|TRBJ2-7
ASSQELTGNYEQY
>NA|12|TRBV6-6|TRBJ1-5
ASSRGQRGQPQH
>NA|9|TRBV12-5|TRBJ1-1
ASGLVAEAF
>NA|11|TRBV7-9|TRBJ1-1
ASRFQGNTEAF
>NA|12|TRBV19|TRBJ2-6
ASGTASGANVLT
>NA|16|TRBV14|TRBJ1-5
ASISVGSHLYSNQPQH
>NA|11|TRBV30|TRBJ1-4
AWSVRTSVKLF
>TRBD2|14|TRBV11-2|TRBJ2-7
ASSLMLAEISYEQY
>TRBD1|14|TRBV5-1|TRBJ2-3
ASSLAPDRGTDTQY
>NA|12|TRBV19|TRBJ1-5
ASMQGYSNQPQH
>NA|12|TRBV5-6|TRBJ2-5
ASSRRVGGETQY
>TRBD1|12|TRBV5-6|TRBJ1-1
ASSFDRATLEAF
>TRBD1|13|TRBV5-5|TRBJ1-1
ASSFFDRENTEAF
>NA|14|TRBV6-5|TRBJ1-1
ASSYSRAGLNTEAF
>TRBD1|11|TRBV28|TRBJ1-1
ASSNADRGSAF
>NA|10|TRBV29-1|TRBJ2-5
SYWHNQETQY
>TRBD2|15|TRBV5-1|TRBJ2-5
ASSLGLAGGMQETQY
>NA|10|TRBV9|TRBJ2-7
ASSVARYEQY
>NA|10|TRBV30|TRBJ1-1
AWGTSRSEAF